This T cell receptor beta chain is from a study of cytomegalovirus exposure and HLA in healthy donors. The CDR3 length is 13 residues. The germline V gene has CDR1 SGDLS and CDR2 YYNGEE. V was cut by 3 bases and J by 0 bases, with 3 bases left in between. Primers for the PCR totalled 60 Vbeta and 13 Jbeta. The protocol was immunoSEQ multiplex PCR, while the TCRdb copy is restricted to in-frame clones and leaves out a portion. There are hundreds of thousands of clones in the sample; roughly four fifths occur only once, and 0.5% to 0.7% lies in the top ten. The material sequenced was PBMCs. This TCR came from a woman aged 40-49 years in good health and CMV-seronegative. The chain uses TRBV9 and TRBJ2-2, with D hard to call. In DNA, the CDR3 is TGTGCCAGCAGCGCAACGAACACCGGGGAGCTGTTTTTT. Encoded protein: CASSATNTGELFF.